The clone carrying this T cell receptor (beta chain) has just a few counts. Its target is unknown. The V gene's germline CDR1 is SGHAT and CDR2 FQNNGV. This CDR3 region has 15 residues. Trimming took 1 base from V and 5 from J, leaving 14 bases between them. The second PCR ran about 7 to 12 cycles with a sample-barcoded 5' primer and J-beta primers. Using its own MiXCR run on the 5' RACE reads, TCRdb lists one record per CDR3 protein. Of 700,000 to 900,000 distinct CDR3 sequences in the sample, about 55% were seen once. The data belong to a study of blood T cells in healthy people across ages. Study observations and caveats: There was no known CMV status for donors, so expanded clonotype changes were possibly confounded. The lack of PBMC sorting stopped any conclusive naive versus antigen-experienced comparison. The long-lived group displayed more naive CD4+ cells, plus higher diversity, than the aged donors did. Strong correlation linked observed beta diversity and percent naive T cells.

Specimen: blood. The gene calls are TRBV11-2 and TRBJ2-5; D is perhaps TRBD1 or TRBD2 (5 bases each). This TCR came from a man older than 75 in good health. The CDR3 DNA reads TGTGCCAGCAGCTTAGCACCAAGGGGCGGGGAGACCCAGTACTTC. As protein: CASSLAPRGGETQYF.